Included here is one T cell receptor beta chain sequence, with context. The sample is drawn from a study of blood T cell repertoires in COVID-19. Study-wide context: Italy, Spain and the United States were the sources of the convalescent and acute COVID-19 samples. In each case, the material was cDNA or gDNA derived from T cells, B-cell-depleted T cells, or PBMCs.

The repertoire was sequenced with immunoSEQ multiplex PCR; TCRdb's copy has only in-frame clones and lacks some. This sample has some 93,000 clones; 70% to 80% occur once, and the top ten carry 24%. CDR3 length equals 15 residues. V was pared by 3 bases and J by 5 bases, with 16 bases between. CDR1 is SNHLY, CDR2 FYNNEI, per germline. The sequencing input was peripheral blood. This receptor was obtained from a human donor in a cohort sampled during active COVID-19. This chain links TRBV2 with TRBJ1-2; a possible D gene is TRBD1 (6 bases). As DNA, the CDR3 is TGTGCCAGCAGTGAGAGGGGGATTGCTTCGTATGGCTACACCTTC. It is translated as CASSERGIASYGYTF. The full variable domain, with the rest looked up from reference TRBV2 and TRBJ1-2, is EPEVTQTPSHQVTQMGQEVILRCVPISNHLYFYWYRQILGQKVEFLVSFYNNEISEKSEIFDDQFSVERPDGSNFTLKIRSTKLEDSAMYFCASSERGIASYGYTFGSGTRLTVV.